The following is a TCR beta chain sequence with its context. The antigen remains undetermined. The data were taken from a study of post-analysis software for immune sequencing data. Broader study findings: Batch-matched samples strongly co-clustered by F measure.

Unique molecular identifiers had been added to the TCR beta cDNA libraries. TCRdb re-called the PCR reads with MiXCR, one entry per CDR3 protein. The table lists about 500,000 distinct CDR3 sequences, nearly 45% of them singletons. The sample was blood. The clonotype comes from a girl aged 10 to 17 with multiple sclerosis.

This CDR3 is CASSASGGIHGYTF. The CDR3, as DNA: TGTGCCAGCAGTGCATCCGGAGGTATTCATGGCTACACCTTC. The chain combines TRBV2 with TRBJ1-2, with D hard to call. V was cut by 4 bases and J by 6 bases, with 15 bases left in between. The V gene's germline CDR1 is SNHLY and CDR2 FYNNEI. This CDR3 spans 14 amino acids.